These 20 T cell receptor beta chains were all obtained from the same sample, sequenced in a study of blood T cells in healthy people across ages (dated by TCRdb to 2014 to 2015). Library creation used 5' RACE. TCRdb names Illumina HiSeq 2500 as the instrument used. A second PCR of 7 to 11 cycles was performed with a sample-barcoded 5' primer and a J-beta primer mix. TCRdb's own reprocessing of the public reads used fastp at Q25 and MiXCR and kept productive beta chains. Rows are unified per CDR3 protein, each entry keeping the most common DNA and genes. Within this sample are more than 700,000 distinct CDR3 sequences, with around 50% of them counted one time only. The top ten clones comprise about a sixth of the sample. Sequencing input: blood. These TCRs come from a man older than 75 in good health.

This clonotype was seen more than once but under ten times. The CDR3 protein is CASSPRQASDTQYF. As DNA, the CDR3 is TGTGCCAGCAGCCCTCGACAGGCTTCAGATACGCAGTATTTT. The J gene is TRBJ2-3, the V gene TRBV7-3; the D gene is possibly TRBD1 (6 bases). CDR1 and CDR2 (germline): SGHTA, FQGTGA. This CDR3 spans 14 amino acids. V gave up 5 bases and J gave up 4 bases, with 13 bases separating them.

This clonotype has ten or more counts. The genes are TRBV4-2 and TRBJ2-7; D is undetermined. V was shortened by 0 bases and J by 2 bases, with 11 bases between the two germline ends. The germline gives CDR1 LGHNA, CDR2 YNFKEQ. This CDR3 region has 15 residues. The CDR3 DNA reads TGTGCCAGCAGCCAAGATTATGGCGGAACCTACGAGCAGTACTTC. It yields the protein CASSQDYGGTYEQYF.

The rearrangement joins TRBV20-1 to TRBJ2-5, with 8 bases fitting TRBD1. Germline assignment: CDR1 DFQATT and CDR2 SNEGSKA (reference sequence). With V trimmed by 4 bases and J by 4 bases, 8 bases remained unmatched. This CDR3 has 14 amino acids. The CDR3 region is CSATSWTGLETQYF. The CDR3 DNA follows: TGCAGTGCTACCAGTTGGACAGGGTTAGAGACCCAGTACTTC.

This clonotype was seen a handful of times. The genes are TRBV20-1 and TRBJ2-3; D may be TRBD1 (6 bases). The CDR3 is 17 residues long. Germline assignment: CDR1 DFQATT and CDR2 SNEGSKA (reference sequence). The V gene lost 3 bases and the J gene lost 6 bases, with 25 bases spanning the gap. CDR3 in DNA: TGCAGTGCTAGGTCAGCAGGGGTCTTCTCCGGTTCGGATACGCAGTATTTT. Its translation is CSARSAGVFSGSDTQYF.

This clonotype was observed many times. This chain joins TRBV20-1 and TRBJ2-5; TRBD2 is a possible D gene (6 bases). The V and J ends lost 2 bases and 2 bases respectively, with 18 bases between them. This CDR3 has 16 amino acids. Germline-derived CDR1 and CDR2 are DFQATT and SNEGSKA (reference sequence). CDR3 region: CSARIGVGGRQETQYF. The CDR3 bases are TGCAGTGCTAGAATCGGTGTCGGGGGACGACAAGAGACCCAGTACTTC.

The chain recombines TRBV20-1 with TRBJ2-4; D ambiguous. The germline V gene encodes CDR1 DFQATT and CDR2 SNEGSKA (reference sequence). This CDR3 has 13 amino acids. V was cut by 0 bases and J by 14 bases, with 17 bases left in between. DNA of the CDR3: TGCAGTGCTAGAGACCCTCCTAGACAATCGGAGTACTTC. Encoded protein: CSARDPPRQSEYF.

The J gene is TRBJ1-1, the V gene TRBV7-2; D unclear. V lost 5 bases to trimming and J lost 10 bases, with 17 bases between them. Germline V gene sequence: CDR1 SGHTA, CDR2 FQGNSA. This CDR3 region has 13 residues. CDR3 coding DNA: TGTGCCAGCAGCCCTCAGGTTGAGGGAGTAGCTTTCTTT. The encoded protein is CASSPQVEGVAFF.

This clonotype was observed many times. V gene TRBV20-1 combines with J gene TRBJ2-1, with D maybe TRBD2 (6 bases). The CDR3 loop spans 11 amino acids. V shed 6 bases and J shed 8 bases, with 11 bases lying between them. Germline loops: CDR1 DFQATT, CDR2 SNEGSKA (reference sequence). CDR3 sequence reads: CSAALAYEQFF. The CDR3 nucleotides are TGCAGTGCGGCACTAGCCTATGAGCAGTTCTTC.

This clonotype came up many times. This sequence joins TRBV9 and TRBJ2-7, with 8 bases matching TRBD2. Unmatched junction bases numbered 6, after V lost 3 bases and J lost 4 bases. Per germline, CDR1 SGDLS and CDR2 YYNGEE. The length of the CDR3 is 14 residues. The CDR3 DNA is TGTGCCAGCAGCGCAAGCGGGAGAGGGTACGAGCAGTACTTC. Its protein product is CASSASGRGYEQYF.

This clonotype was observed a handful of times. The chain joins TRBV20-1 to TRBJ1-5; D may be TRBD1 (5 bases). The CDR3 extends over 16 amino acids. Germline CDR1 DFQATT, CDR2 SNEGSKA (reference sequence). The V end was cut by 0 bases, the J end by 7 bases, with 19 bases between. CDR3 loop: CSARDMQGGVQQPQHF. In DNA, the CDR3 is TGCAGTGCTAGAGATATGCAGGGAGGGGTACAGCAGCCCCAGCATTTT.

This clonotype was detected a few times. The rearrangement uses TRBV10-3 and TRBJ2-5, with TRBD1 matching over 8 bases. Unmatched junction bases numbered 10, after V lost 5 bases and J lost 5 bases. CDR1 ENHRY and CDR2 SYGVKD come from the germline V gene. The CDR3 is made up of 15 amino acids. The CDR3 region has the DNA TGTGCCATCAGTTTAGACAGGGGTCTCGGGGAGACCCAGTACTTC. Its protein is CAISLDRGLGETQYF.

The chain carries TRBV12-3 or TRBV12-4 and TRBJ2-6; D is uncertain. The CDR3 is 16 amino acids. Trimming took off 3 bases at V and 7 bases at J, with 16 bases between the two ends. The CDR3 DNA follows: TGTGCCAGCAGTTTGAATGGGCGACTGGGTGCCAACGTCCTGACTTTC. It translates to CASSLNGRLGANVLTF.

CDR3 region: CAWTRTDSYEQYF. DNA of the CDR3: TGTGCCTGGACCAGGACTGATTCTTACGAGCAGTACTTC. The gene calls are TRBV30 and TRBJ2-7, with D possibly matching TRBD2 (5 bases). The CDR3 extends over 13 amino acids. Trimming pared 4 bases from V and 4 bases from J, leaving 14 bases between. Germline V gives CDR1 GTSNPN, CDR2 SVGIG (reference sequence).

V and J are TRBV11-3 and TRBJ2-4; D not certain. Near its end, the DNA agrees better with TRBJ2-7, so the J call may be wrong. The germline CDR1 and CDR2 sequences are SGHNT and YENEEA. The length of the CDR3 is 13 residues. The CDR3 sequence: CASSLSTNHEQYF. For the CDR3, the DNA is TGTGCCAGCAGCTTAAGTACAAACCACGAGCAGTACTTC.

The chain employs TRBV11-2 and TRBJ2-7, with D unclear. V was pared by 5 bases and J by 0 bases, with 17 bases between. Germline V gives CDR1 SGHAT, CDR2 FQNNGV. CDR3 length: 16 residues. CDR3 nucleotide sequence: TGTGCCAGCAGCGCCTTTGACCGGGCCCTCTCCTACGAGCAGTACTTC. This codes for CASSAFDRALSYEQYF. Together with reference TRBV11-2 and TRBJ2-7, the CDR3 gives the full variable domain: EAGVAQSPRYKIIEKRQSVAFWCNPISGHATLYWYQQILGQGPKLLIQFQNNGVVDDSQLPKDRFSAERLKGVDSTLKIQPAKLEDSAVYLCASSAFDRALSYEQYFGPGTRLTVT.

This clonotype was seen more than once but under ten times. The chain joins TRBV3-1 to TRBJ2-3; D unclear. The germline gives CDR1 LGHDT, CDR2 YNNKEL (reference sequence). The CDR3 is 12 amino acids. Trimming took off 1 base at V and 5 bases at J, with 4 bases between the two ends. CDR3 sequence: CASSQAGDTQYF. Written as DNA, the CDR3 is TGTGCCAGCAGCCAAGCCGGAGATACGCAGTATTTT.

This clonotype was seen just once. CDR3 region: CASSSYRSNQPQHF. DNA for the CDR3: TGTGCCAGCAGTTCGTACCGGAGCAATCAGCCCCAGCATTTT. The chain has TRBV6-5 and TRBJ1-5, with D uncertain. V shed 4 bases and J shed 1 base, with 8 bases lying between them. The length of the CDR3 is 14 residues. Germline values: CDR1 MNHEY, CDR2 SVGAGI.

Comments on this clonotype: This sequence may be a read error, since a much larger clone differs from it by one base. CDR3: CSAKFRDRGYEQFF. In DNA form, the CDR3 reads TGCAGTGCCAAGTTCCGGGACAGGGGCTACGAGCAGTTCTTC. The chain employs TRBV20-1 and TRBJ2-1, with 10 bases matching TRBD1. The CDR3 length is 14 residues. The germline V gene encodes CDR1 DFQATT and CDR2 SNEGSKA (reference sequence). V was clipped by 6 bases and J by 10 bases; unmatched bases: 12.

This chain links TRBV3-1 with TRBJ2-7; no clear D gene. The CDR3 consists of 15 residues. Germline V gives CDR1 LGHDT, CDR2 YNNKEL (reference sequence). Trimming removed 0 bases at V and 2 bases at J, with 11 bases between. CDR3 in DNA: TGTGCCAGCAGCCAAGATTCCGGGTGGGCCTACGAGCAGTACTTC. This codes for CASSQDSGWAYEQYF.

The rearrangement joins TRBV12-3 or TRBV12-4 to TRBJ2-4; 7 positions agree with TRBD2. The CDR3 consists of 12 residues. Losses at the gene ends were 8 bases for V and 6 bases for J; bases not matched to a gene: 4. CDR3 in amino acids: CASPGGINIQYF. The CDR3 bases are TGTGCCAGCCCCGGGGGGATAAACATTCAGTACTTC.